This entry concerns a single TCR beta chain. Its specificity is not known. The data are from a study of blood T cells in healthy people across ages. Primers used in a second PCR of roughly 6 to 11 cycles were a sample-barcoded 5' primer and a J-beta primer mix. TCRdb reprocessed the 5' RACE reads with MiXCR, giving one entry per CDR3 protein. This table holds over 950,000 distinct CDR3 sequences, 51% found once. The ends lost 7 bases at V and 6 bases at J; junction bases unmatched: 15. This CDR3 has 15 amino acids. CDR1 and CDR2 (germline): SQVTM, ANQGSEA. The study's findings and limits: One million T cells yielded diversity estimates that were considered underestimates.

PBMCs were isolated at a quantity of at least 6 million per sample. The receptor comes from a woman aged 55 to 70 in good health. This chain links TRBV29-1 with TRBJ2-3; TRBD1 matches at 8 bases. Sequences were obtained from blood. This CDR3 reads CSARPGTGLGDTQYF. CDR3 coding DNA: TGCAGCGCGCGCCCCGGGACAGGACTCGGGGATACGCAGTATTTT.